A selection of T cell receptor beta chains follows, all from one sample in a study of blood T cell repertoires in COVID-19. Sequencing was performed with immunoSEQ multiplex PCR; in TCRdb, only in-frame clones are kept and a portion is missing. The table has roughly 230,000 clones, roughly nine tenths seen once. The specimen was peripheral blood. The receptors here all came from a woman aged 40 to 49 who had recovered from COVID-19. Both conserved end residues are part of each CDR3. A D gene is named only where the DNA matches it firmly. Rows give clone size only sometimes, using once, few, many, or a class for an expanded clone.

V	size	J	D	DNA	CDR3
TRBV9	-	TRBJ1-6	TRBD1	TGTGCCAGCAGCGTAGAGGTGACAGGGGCCTCACCCCTCCACTTT	CASSVEVTGASPLHF
TRBV28	few	TRBJ1-2	-	TGTGCCAGCAGTTACGGGGGGCCCCTTAACTATGGCTACACCTTC	CASSYGGPLNYGYTF
TRBV29-1	-	TRBJ1-1	-	TGCAGCGTTGGGCAGGCCACTGAAGCTTTCTTT	CSVGQATEAFF
TRBV5-4	-	TRBJ1-1	-	TGTGCCAGCAGAGATACAGGAGCGAACACTGAAGCTTTCTTT	CASRDTGANTEAFF
TRBV18	-	TRBJ1-2	TRBD1	TGTGCCAGCTCACCATTAGGGGGCGACTATGGCTACACCTTC	CASSPLGGDYGYTF
TRBV9	-	TRBJ2-5	-	TGTGCCAGCAGCCCGACGGCGGCGGCCGAGACCCAGTACTTC	CASSPTAAAETQYF
TRBV11-3	-	TRBJ2-2	TRBD2	TGTGCCAGCAGGGGGGGGAGTAGCGGGATGTTAAACACCGGGGAGCTGTTTTTT	CASRGGSSGMLNTGELFF
TRBV7-9	-	TRBJ1-5	-	TGTGCCAGCAGCCCAGGGGATCAGCCCCAGCATTTT	CASSPGDQPQHF
TRBV7-9	-	TRBJ2-5	TRBD1	TGTGCCAGCAGCTTAGATACGGGTCGAAGGGACAGGGTTTCGGAGACCCAGTACTTC	CASSLDTGRRDRVSETQYF
TRBV18	-	TRBJ1-6	TRBD1	TGTGCCAGCTCACTCCTGACCTTCCGACAGGGTGAGAATTCACCCCTCCACTTT	CASSLLTFRQGENSPLHF
TRBV4-3	-	TRBJ2-1	-	TGCGCCAGCAGCCAAGTCCGGAATGAGCAGTTCTTC	CASSQVRNEQFF
TRBV6-5	-	TRBJ2-7	TRBD2	TGTGCCAGCAGTTACACTAGCGGGGGGGTCGGCGAGCAGTACTTC	CASSYTSGGVGEQYF
TRBV4-2	-	TRBJ1-1	-	TGTGCCAGCAGCCAAGAGACGGGTTCGGACACTGAAGCTTTCTTT	CASSQETGSDTEAFF
TRBV6-5	-	TRBJ1-2	-	TGTGCCACTTGTATTCTAGGGGGCTATGGCTACACCTTC	CATCILGGYGYTF
TRBV30	once	TRBJ2-1	-	TGTGCCTGGAGTGGACTCGACAATGAGCAGTTCTTC	CAWSGLDNEQFF
TRBV19	-	TRBJ1-6	-	TGTGCCAGTAGTGATCAATGGGGGCCAGGATCACCCCTCCACTTT	CASSDQWGPGSPLHF
TRBV7-9	-	TRBJ2-3	TRBD2	TGTGCCAGCAGCTTCGCGGGAGGTATGGATACGCAGTATTTT	CASSFAGGMDTQYF
TRBV16	once	TRBJ1-6	-	TGTGCCAGCAGCCGCCGGGAGGGTGCCCTTGAAGGGTCCCTCCACTTT	CASSRREGALEGSLHF
TRBV9	-	TRBJ2-2	-	TGTGCCAGCAGCCCTCGGGGAGGCAATACCGCGAACACCGGGGAGCTGTTTTTT	CASSPRGGNTANTGELFF
TRBV4-1	-	TRBJ1-2	-	TGCGCCAGCAGCCAAGATCGGGCAGGGGTTAACTATGGCTACACCTTC	CASSQDRAGVNYGYTF
TRBV28	-	TRBJ2-1	-	TGTGCCAGCAGTTTAAGTGGGCAGGGGTACAATGAGCAGTTCTTC	CASSLSGQGYNEQFF
TRBV18	once	TRBJ1-2	TRBD1	TGTGCCAGCTCACCCGCAACAGGGGAGGGCTACACCTTC	CASSPATGEGYTF
TRBV11-3	-	TRBJ1-1	-	TGTGCCAGCAGACTCTTGTCGAACGCTGAAGCTTTCTTT	CASRLLSNAEAFF
TRBV29-1	few	TRBJ2-1	TRBD2	TGCAGCGGTTCGGGACTAGCGGGGGATGAGCAGTTCTTC	CSGSGLAGDEQFF